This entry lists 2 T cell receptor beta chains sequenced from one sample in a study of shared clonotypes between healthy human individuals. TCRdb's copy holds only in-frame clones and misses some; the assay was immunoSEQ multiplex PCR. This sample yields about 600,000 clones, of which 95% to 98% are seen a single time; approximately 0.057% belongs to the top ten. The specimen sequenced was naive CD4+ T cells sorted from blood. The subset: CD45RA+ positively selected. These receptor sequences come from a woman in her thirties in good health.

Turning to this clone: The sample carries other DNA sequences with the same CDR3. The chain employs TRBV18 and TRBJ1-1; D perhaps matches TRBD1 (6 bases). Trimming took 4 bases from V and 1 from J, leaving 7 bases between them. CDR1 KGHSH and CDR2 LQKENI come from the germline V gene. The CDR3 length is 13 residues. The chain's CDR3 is CASSLGQNTEAFF. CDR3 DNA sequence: TGTGCCAGCTCACTGGGACAGAACACTGAAGCTTTCTTT.

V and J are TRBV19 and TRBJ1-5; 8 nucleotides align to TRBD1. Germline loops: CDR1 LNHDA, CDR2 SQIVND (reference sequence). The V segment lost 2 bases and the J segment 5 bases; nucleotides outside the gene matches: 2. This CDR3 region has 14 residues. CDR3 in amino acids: CASSILTGDQPQHF. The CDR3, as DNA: TGTGCCAGTAGTATATTGACAGGGGATCAGCCCCAGCATTTT. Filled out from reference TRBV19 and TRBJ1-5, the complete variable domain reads DGGITQSPKYLFRKEGQNVTLSCEQNLNHDAMYWYRQDPGQGLRLIYYSQIVNDFQKGDIAEGYSVSREKKESFPLTVTSAQKNPTAFYLCASSILTGDQPQHFGDGTRLSIL.